This TCR beta chain appears in the sequencing data of a study of T cells in Graves' hyperthyroidism and ophthalmopathy. The V gene lost 1 base and the J gene lost 1 base, with 4 bases spanning the gap. This CDR3 contains 13 residues. TCR beta CDR3 sequences were amplified from RNA transcripts. An initial round of RT-PCR targeting the TCR CDR3 relied on the HTBI primer set. TCRdb reanalysed the multiplex PCR reads using MiXCR and keeps one entry per CDR3 protein. The sample lists about 400,000 distinct CDR3 sequences; about 16% were seen once. This clonotype was recorded at least ten times. The sequence was collected from a woman in her 30s with Graves' hyperthyroidism. J is TRBJ2-5 and V is TRBV12-3 or TRBV12-4; D unresolved. Input material: blood. For the CDR3, the DNA is TGTGCCAGCAGTTTAGTAGCCCAAGAGACCCAGTACTTC. It specifies CASSLVAQETQYF.